The T cell receptor (beta chain) described here comes from a study of T cell responses to AZD1222 COVID-19 vaccine. As for the study in general: Pooling was applied to second doses at about 4 or about 12 weeks.

With 1 base removed from V and 2 bases from J, the gap between germline ends came to 23 bases. CDR3 length: 19 residues. Germline values: CDR1 MDHEN, CDR2 SYDVKM. Study-wide results and caveats: Targets within unmutated variant regions were reportedly found for nearly half of spike-specific TCRs. Dominant at 160-218 and 743-854, vaccine-associated CD4 TCRs also spanned spike. At study baseline, merely six AZD1222 recipients were seropositive.

In regard to this clone: The antigen remains unidentified.

Generated by immunoSEQ multiplex PCR, the TCRdb table keeps only in-frame clones and is missing some. Of approximately 120,000 clones in the sample, more than 70% were seen once. This chain uses TRBV28 with TRBJ2-5; tentative D call: TRBD1 (8 bases). The starting material was peripheral blood, obtained on day 0 of AZD1222 vaccination. The sequence derives from an adult in good health. The CDR3: CASSLSLSRGRGIQETQYF. The CDR3 DNA reads TGTGCCAGCAGTTTATCCCTCTCCAGGGGGCGGGGGATTCAAGAGACCCAGTACTTC.